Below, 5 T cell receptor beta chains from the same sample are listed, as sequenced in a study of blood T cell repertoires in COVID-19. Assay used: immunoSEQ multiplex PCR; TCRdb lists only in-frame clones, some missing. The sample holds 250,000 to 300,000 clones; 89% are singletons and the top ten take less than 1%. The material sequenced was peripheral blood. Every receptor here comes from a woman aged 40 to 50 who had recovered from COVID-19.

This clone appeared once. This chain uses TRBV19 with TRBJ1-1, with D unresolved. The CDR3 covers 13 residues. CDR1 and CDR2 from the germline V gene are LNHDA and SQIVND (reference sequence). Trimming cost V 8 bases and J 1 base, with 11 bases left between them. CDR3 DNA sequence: TGTGCCAGTGAGGGCCCTTGGAACACTGAAGCTTTCTTT. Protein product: CASEGPWNTEAFF.

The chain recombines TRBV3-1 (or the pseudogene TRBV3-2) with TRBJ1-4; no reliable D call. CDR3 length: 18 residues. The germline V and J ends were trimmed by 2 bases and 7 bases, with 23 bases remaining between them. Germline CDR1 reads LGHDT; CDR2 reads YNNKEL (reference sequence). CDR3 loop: CASSQLEGAGRAPEKLFF. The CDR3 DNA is TGTGCCAGCAGCCAACTGGAGGGCGCGGGTCGAGCGCCTGAAAAACTGTTTTTT.

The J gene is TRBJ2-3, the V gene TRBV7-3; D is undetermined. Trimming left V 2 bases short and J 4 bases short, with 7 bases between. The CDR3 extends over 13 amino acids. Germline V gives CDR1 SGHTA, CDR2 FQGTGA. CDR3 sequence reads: CASSLGVSDTQYF. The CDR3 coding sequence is TGTGCCAGCAGCTTAGGAGTCTCAGATACGCAGTATTTT.

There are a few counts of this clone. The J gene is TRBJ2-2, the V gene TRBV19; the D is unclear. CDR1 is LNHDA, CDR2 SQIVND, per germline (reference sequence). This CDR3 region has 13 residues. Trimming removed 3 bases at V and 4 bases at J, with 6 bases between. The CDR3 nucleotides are TGTGCCAGTAGTATCATGTCCACCGGGGAGCTGTTTTTT. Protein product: CASSIMSTGELFF.

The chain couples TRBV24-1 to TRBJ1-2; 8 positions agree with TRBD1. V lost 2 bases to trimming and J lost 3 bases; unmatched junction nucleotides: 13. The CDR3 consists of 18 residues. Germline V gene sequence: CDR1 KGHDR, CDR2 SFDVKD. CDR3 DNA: TGTGCCACCAGTGATTCCTACAGTGGACAGGGTAGAGACTATGGCTACACCTTC. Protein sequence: CATSDSYSGQGRDYGYTF.